This T cell receptor beta chain appears in the sequencing data of a study of tumor-infiltrating lymphocytes in primary liver carcinoma. Study background: Tumors, staged T1-T3 N0M0, spanned about 4 to 10 cm.

Germline DNA was extracted too, while blood RNA derived from unsorted whole blood. A constant-region primer primed TCR beta cDNA synthesis from about 530 ng of total RNA. Investigators got TCR beta libraries out of three nested multiplex PCR rounds, done with slightly modified ARM-PCR. TRBV1-TRBV30 forward primers paired with a C-beta reverse primer drove the first two PCR rounds, about 9 cycles each. Each CDR3 protein is one row after TCRdb ran MiXCR on the multiplex PCR reads. The sample has 310,000 or so distinct CDR3 sequences; more than 55% are singletons. Findings and limits, study-wide: Without sorting, CD4+ versus CD8+ T cell repertoires were not compared. It was tumor-adjacent and tumor-blood pairs that overlapped less than tumor region pairs did.

The CDR3 runs to 16 residues. V was pared by 4 bases and J by 4 bases, with 10 bases of the junction left unmatched. Germline CDR1 reads LGHNA; CDR2 reads YSLEER. A remark on this clonotype: No antigen is known for it. Just one base apart from a much larger clone, this may be a read error.

The rearrangement joins TRBV4-3 to TRBJ2-3; 8 nucleotides match TRBD1. The receptor was derived from a woman aged 25 to 39 with primary liver carcinoma and hepatitis B virus infection. The sequenced sample was peripheral blood. CDR3 protein: CASSRDRRTGPDTQYF. For the CDR3, the DNA is TGCGCCAGCAGCCGAGATCGACGGACAGGGCCAGATACGCAGTATTTT.